This T cell receptor beta chain was found in a study of blood T cell repertoires in COVID-19. Overall study: Specimens from acute and convalescent COVID-19 originated in the United States, Italy and Spain.

Authors' methods: Reference gene primer amplification yielded estimated nucleated cell counts. TCRdb keeps only in-frame clones here, not all; method: immunoSEQ multiplex PCR. The DNA was the basis for D and trimming; V, J and clone size are from that table. The table has about 190,000 clones, 84% seen once. Trimming removed 0 bases from V and 3 bases from J, with 8 bases in between. The germline V gene has CDR1 LGHNA and CDR2 YSLEER. The CDR3 is made up of 15 amino acids. The gene calls are TRBV4-3 and TRBJ1-4, with D perhaps TRBD1 (5 bases). The sequenced material came from PBMCs or T cells enriched from blood (not recorded which). This clonotype originated in a woman aged 25 to 45 who had been exposed to COVID-19. The CDR3 sequence is CASSQDRGANEKLFF. The CDR3 coding sequence is TGCGCCAGCAGCCAAGATCGGGGGGCTAATGAAAAACTGTTTTTT.